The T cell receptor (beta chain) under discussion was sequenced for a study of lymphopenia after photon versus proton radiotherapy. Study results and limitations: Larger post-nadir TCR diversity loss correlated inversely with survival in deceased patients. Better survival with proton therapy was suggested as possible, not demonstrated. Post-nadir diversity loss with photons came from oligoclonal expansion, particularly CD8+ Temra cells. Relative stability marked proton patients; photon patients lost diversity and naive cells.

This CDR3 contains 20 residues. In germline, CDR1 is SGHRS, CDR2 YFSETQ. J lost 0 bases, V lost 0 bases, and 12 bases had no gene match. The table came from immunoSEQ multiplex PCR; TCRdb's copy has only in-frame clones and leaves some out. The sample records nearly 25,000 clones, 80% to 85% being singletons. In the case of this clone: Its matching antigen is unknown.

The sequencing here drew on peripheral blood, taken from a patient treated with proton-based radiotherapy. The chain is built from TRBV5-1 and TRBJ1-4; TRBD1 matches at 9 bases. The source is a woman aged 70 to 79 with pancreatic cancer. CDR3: CASSLEGTGTTLATNEKLFF. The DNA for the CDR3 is TGCGCCAGCAGCTTGGAAGGGACAGGGACAACACTAGCAACTAATGAAAAACTGTTTTTT.